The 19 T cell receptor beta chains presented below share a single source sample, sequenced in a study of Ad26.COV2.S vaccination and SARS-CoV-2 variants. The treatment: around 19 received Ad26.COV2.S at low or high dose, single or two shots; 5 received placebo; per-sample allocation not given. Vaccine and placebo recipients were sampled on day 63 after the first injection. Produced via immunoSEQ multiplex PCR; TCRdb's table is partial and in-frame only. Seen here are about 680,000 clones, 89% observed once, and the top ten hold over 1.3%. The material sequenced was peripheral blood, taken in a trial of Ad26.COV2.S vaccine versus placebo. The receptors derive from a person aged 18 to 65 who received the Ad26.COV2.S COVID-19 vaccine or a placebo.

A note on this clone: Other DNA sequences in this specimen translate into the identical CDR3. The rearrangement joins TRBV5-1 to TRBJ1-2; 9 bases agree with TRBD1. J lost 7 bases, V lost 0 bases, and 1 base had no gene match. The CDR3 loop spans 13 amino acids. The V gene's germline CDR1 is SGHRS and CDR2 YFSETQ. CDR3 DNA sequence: TGCGCCAGCAGCTTGGCGGGACAGGGTGGCTACACCTTC. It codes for CASSLAGQGGYTF.

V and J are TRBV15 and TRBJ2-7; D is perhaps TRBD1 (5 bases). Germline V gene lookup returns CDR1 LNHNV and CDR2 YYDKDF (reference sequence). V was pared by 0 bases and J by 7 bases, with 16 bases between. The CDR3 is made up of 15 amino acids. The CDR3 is CATSRDRAGMREQYF. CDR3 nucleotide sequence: TGTGCCACCAGCAGAGATCGGGCAGGGATGCGAGAGCAGTACTTC.

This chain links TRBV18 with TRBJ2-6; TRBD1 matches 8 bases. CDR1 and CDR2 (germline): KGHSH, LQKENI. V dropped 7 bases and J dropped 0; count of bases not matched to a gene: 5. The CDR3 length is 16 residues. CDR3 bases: TGTGCCAGCTGTAGACAGGGGCCCTCTGGGGCCAACGTCCTGACTTTC. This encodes CASCRQGPSGANVLTF.

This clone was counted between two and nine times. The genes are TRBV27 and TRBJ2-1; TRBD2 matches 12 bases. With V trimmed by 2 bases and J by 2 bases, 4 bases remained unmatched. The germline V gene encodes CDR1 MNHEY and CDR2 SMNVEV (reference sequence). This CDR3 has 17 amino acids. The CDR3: CASSLQLAGGTYNEQFF. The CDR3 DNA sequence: TGTGCCAGCAGTTTACAACTAGCGGGGGGTACCTACAATGAGCAGTTCTTC.

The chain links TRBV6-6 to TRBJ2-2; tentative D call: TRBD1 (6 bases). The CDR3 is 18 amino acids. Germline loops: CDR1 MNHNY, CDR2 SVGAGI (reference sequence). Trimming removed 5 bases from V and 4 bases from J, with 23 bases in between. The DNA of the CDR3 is TGTGCCAGCAGTCAATTCTTTACCAGGGGCCGCGGCACCGGGGAGCTGTTTTTT. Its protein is CASSQFFTRGRGTGELFF.

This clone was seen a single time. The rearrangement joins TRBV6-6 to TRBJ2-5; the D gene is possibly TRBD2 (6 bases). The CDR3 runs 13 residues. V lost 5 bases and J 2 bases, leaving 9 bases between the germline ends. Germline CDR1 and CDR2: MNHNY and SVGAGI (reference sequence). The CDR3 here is CASSRLGQETQYF. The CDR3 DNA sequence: TGTGCCAGCAGTCGACTAGGGCAAGAGACCCAGTACTTC.

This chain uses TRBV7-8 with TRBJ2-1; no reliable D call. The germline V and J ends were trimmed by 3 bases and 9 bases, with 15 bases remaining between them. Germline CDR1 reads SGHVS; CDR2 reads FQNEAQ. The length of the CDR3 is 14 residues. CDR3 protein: CASSLAPTSAEQFF. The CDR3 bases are TGTGCCAGCAGCTTGGCCCCCACTTCCGCTGAGCAGTTCTTC.

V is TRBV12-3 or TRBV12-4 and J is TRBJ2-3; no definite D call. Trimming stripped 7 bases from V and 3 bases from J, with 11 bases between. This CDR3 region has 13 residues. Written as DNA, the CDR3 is TGTGCCAGCACCCCTCTAGGGACAGATACGCAGTATTTT. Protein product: CASTPLGTDTQYF.

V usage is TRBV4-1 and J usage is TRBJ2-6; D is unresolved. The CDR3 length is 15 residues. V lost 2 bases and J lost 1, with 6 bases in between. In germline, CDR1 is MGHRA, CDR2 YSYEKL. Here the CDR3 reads CASSQWESGANVLTF. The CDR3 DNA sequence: TGCGCCAGCAGCCAATGGGAATCTGGGGCCAACGTCCTGACTTTC.

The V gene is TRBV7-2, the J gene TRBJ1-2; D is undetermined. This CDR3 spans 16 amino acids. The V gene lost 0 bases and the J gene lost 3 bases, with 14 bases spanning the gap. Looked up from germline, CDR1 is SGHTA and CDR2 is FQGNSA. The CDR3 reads CASSLAPGRLHYGYTF. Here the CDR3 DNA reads TGTGCCAGCAGCTTAGCCCCGGGCAGGTTGCACTATGGCTACACCTTC.

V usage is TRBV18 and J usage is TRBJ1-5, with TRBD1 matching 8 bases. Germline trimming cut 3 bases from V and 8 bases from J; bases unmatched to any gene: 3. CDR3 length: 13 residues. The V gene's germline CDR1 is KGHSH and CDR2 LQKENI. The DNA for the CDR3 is TGTGCCAGCTCACCCGACAGGGGCGAGCCCCAGCATTTT. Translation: CASSPDRGEPQHF.

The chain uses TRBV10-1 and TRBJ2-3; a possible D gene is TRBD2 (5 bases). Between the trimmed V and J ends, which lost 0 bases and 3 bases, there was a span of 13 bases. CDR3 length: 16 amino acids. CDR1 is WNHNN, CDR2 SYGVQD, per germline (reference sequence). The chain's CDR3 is CASSESRASRTDTQYF. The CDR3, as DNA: TGCGCCAGCAGTGAGTCTAGGGCTAGCAGAACAGATACGCAGTATTTT.

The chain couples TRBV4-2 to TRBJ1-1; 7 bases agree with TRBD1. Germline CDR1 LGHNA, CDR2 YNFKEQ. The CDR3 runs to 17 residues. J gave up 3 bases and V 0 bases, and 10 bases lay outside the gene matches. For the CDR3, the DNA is TGTGCCAGCAGCCAAGATCAAGCAGAGGGGGCGCACACTGAAGCTTTCTTT. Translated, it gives CASSQDQAEGAHTEAFF.

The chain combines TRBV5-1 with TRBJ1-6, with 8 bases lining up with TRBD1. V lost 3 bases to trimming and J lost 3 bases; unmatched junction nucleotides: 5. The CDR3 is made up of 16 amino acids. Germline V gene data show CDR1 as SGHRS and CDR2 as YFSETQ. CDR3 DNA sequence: TGCGCCAGCAGCTCAGACAGGGGAATCTATAATTCACCCCTCCACTTT. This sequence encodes CASSSDRGIYNSPLHF.

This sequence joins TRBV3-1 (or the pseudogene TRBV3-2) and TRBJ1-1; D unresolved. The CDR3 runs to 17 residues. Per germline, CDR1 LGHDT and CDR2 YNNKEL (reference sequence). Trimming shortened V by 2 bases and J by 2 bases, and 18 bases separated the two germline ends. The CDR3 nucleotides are TGTGCCAGCAGCCAACCGACAAAAGAGAACTTCAACACTGAAGCTTTCTTT. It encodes CASSQPTKENFNTEAFF.

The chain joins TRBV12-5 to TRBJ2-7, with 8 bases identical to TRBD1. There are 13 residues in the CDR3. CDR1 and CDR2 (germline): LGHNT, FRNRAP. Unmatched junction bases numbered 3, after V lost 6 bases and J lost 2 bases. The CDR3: CASGRDRPYEQYF. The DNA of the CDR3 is TGTGCTAGTGGCCGGGACAGGCCCTACGAGCAGTACTTC.

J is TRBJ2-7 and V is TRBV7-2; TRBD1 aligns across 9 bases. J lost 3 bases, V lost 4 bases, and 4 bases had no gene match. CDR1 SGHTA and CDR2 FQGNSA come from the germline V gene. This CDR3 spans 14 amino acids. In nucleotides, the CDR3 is TGTGCCAGCAGCTCGGACAGGGGAGGCTACGAGCAGTACTTC. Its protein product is CASSSDRGGYEQYF.

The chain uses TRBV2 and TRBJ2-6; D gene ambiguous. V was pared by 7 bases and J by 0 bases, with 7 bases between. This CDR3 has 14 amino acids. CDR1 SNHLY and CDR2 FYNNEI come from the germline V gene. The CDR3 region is CASKEHSGANVLTF. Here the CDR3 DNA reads TGTGCCAGCAAAGAACACTCTGGGGCCAACGTCCTGACTTTC.

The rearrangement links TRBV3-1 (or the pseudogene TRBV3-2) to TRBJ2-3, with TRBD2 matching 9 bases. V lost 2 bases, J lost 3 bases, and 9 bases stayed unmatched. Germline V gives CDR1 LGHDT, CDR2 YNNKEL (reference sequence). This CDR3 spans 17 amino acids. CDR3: CASSQYGRSGRTDTQYF. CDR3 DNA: TGTGCCAGCAGCCAATATGGGCGGAGCGGGAGGACAGATACGCAGTATTTT.